One and the same sample provided the 5 T cell receptor beta chains below, sequenced in a study of OX40 agonist ivuxolimab in advanced cancers. TCRdb's table, derived via immunoSEQ multiplex PCR, lists solely in-frame clones and lacks some. This repertoire shows fewer than 16,000 clones, more than 65% found once; its top ten account for about 36%. The starting material was CD4+ or CD8+ T cells sorted from blood, obtained in a trial of the OX40 agonist ivuxolimab. The receptors originated from an adult with an advanced solid tumor such as melanoma, head and neck, liver or kidney cancer.

The chain couples TRBV5-6 to TRBJ2-2; tentative D call: TRBD1 (5 bases). CDR3 length: 18 residues. Germline CDR1 is SGHDT and CDR2 is YYEEEE. The V and J ends lost 0 bases and 7 bases respectively, with 22 bases between them. The CDR3 is CASSLVRLGQGTSGELFF. In nucleotides, the CDR3 is TGTGCCAGCAGCTTGGTTCGTCTGGGGCAGGGCACAAGCGGGGAGCTGTTTTTT. Filled out from reference TRBV5-6 and TRBJ2-2, the complete variable domain reads DAGVTQSPTHLIKTRGQQVTLRCSPKSGHDTVSWYQQALGQGPQFIFQYYEEEERQRGNFPDRFSGHQFPNYSSELNVNALLLGDSALYLCASSLVRLGQGTSGELFFGEGSRLTVL.

The chain has TRBV18 and TRBJ2-2, with D tentatively TRBD1 (5 bases). V dropped 2 bases and J dropped 4 bases, with 8 bases sitting between them. CDR1 is KGHSH and CDR2 is LQKENI in the germline V gene. This CDR3 has 14 residues. In nucleotides, the CDR3 is TGTGCCAGCTCACCAGGACACCCCACCGGGGAGCTGTTTTTT. Its translation is CASSPGHPTGELFF.

The gene calls are TRBV7-9 and TRBJ2-7, with D perhaps matching TRBD1 (6 bases). Trimming cost V 3 bases and J 2 bases, with 11 bases left between them. The CDR3 length is 14 residues. The germline V gene encodes CDR1 SEHNR and CDR2 FQNEAQ (reference sequence). In nucleotides, the CDR3 is TGTGCCAGCAGCTTGTTGGGACAACCCTACGAGCAGTACTTC. This codes for CASSLLGQPYEQYF.

The sample holds many counts of this clone. The chain uses TRBV15 and TRBJ2-7; 7 bases agree with TRBD2. The ends lost 2 bases at V and 0 bases at J; junction bases unmatched: 7. CDR3 length: 16 amino acids. Germline loops: CDR1 LNHNV, CDR2 YYDKDF (reference sequence). CDR3 nucleotides: TGTGCCACCAGCAGACGGGGCGGGAGTTCCTCCTACGAGCAGTACTTC. Translated: CATSRRGGSSSYEQYF.

The table lists this clone with a count of one. V and J are TRBV4-1 and TRBJ2-2; the match to TRBD1 covers 7 bases. The CDR3 length is 16 residues. Germline CDR1 MGHRA, CDR2 YSYEKL. V trimming: 3 bases; J trimming: 2 bases; junction bases outside the gene matches: 6. The CDR3 bases are TGCGCCAGCAGCCACCTGGGACAGATTAACACCGGGGAGCTGTTTTTT. Protein product: CASSHLGQINTGELFF.